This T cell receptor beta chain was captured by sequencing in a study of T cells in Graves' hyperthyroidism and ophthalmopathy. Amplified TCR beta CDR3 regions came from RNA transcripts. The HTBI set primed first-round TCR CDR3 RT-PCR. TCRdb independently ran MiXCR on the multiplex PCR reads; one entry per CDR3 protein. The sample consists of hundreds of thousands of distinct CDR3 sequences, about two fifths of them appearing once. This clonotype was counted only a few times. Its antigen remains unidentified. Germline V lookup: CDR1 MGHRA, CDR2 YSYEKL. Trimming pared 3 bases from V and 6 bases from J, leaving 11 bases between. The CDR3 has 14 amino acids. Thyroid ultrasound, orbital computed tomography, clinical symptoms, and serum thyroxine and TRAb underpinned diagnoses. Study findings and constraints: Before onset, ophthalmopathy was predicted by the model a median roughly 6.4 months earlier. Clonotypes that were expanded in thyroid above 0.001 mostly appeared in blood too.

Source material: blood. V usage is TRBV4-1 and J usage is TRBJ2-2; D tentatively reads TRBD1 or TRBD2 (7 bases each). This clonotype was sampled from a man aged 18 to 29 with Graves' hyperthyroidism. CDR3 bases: TGCGCCAGCAGCCAGCAGGGGGGGTCCGGGGAGCTGTTTTTT. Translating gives CASSQQGGSGELFF.